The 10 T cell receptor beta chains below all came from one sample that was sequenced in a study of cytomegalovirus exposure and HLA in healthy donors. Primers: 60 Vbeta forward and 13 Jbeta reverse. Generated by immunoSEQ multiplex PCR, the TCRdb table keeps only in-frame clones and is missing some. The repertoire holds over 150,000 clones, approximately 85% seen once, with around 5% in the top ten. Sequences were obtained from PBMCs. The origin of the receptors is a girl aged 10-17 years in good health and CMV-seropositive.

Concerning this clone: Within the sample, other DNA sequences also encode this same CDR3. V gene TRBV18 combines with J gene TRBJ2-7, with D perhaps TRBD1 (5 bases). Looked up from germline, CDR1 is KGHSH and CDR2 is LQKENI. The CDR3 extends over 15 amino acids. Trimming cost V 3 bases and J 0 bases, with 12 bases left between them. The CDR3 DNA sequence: TGTGCCAGCTCACCTGGGCAGGGAAGCTCCTACGAGCAGTACTTC. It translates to CASSPGQGSSYEQYF.

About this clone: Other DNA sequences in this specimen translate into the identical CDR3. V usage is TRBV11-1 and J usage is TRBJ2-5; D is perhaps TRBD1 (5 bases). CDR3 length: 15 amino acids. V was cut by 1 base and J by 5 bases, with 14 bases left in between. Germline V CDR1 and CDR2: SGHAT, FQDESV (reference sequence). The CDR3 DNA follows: TGTGCCAGCAGCTTAGGGGTAGAGCCAGGGGAGACCCAGTACTTC. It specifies CASSLGVEPGETQYF. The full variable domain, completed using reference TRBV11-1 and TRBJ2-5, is EAEVAQSPRYKITEKSQAVAFWCDPISGHATLYWYRQILGQGPELLVQFQDESVVDDSQLPKDRFSAERLKGVDSTLKIQPAELGDSAMYLCASSLGVEPGETQYFGPGTRLLVL.

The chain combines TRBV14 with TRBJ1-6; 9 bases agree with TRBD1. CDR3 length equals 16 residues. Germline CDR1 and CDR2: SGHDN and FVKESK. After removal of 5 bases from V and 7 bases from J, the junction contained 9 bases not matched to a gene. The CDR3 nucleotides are TGTGCCAGCAGCACCCGGACAGGGGATGGAAATTCACCCCTCCACTTT. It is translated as CASSTRTGDGNSPLHF.

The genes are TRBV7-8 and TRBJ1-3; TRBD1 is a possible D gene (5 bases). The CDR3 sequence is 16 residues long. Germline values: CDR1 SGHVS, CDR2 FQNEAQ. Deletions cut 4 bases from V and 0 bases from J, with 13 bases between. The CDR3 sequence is CASSSAGPSSGNTIYF. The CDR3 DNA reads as TGTGCCAGCAGCTCCGCGGGACCGAGCTCTGGAAACACCATATATTTT.

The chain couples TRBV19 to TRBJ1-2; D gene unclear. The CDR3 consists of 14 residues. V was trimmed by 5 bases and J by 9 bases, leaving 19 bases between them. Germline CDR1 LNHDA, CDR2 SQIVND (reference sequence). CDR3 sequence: CASSPIRDIQSYTF. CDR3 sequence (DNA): TGTGCCAGTAGTCCGATACGGGATATTCAGAGCTACACCTTC. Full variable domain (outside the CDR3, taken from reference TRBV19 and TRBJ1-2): DGGITQSPKYLFRKEGQNVTLSCEQNLNHDAMYWYRQDPGQGLRLIYYSQIVNDFQKGDIAEGYSVSREKKESFPLTVTSAQKNPTAFYLCASSPIRDIQSYTFGSGTRLTVV.

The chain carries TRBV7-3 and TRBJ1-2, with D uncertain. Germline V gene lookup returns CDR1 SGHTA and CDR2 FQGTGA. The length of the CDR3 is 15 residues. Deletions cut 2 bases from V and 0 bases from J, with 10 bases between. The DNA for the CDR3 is TGTGCCAGCAGCTTAGGGGAGGGAGCTAACTATGGCTACACCTTC. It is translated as CASSLGEGANYGYTF.

The CDR3 spells CASTPRQGSYGYTF. DNA of the CDR3: TGTGCCAGCACTCCAAGACAGGGTTCCTATGGCTACACCTTC. J is TRBJ1-2 and V is TRBV2; TRBD1 aligns across 7 bases. The germline V gene encodes CDR1 SNHLY and CDR2 FYNNEI. The J segment lost 4 bases and the V segment lost 7 bases, leaving 9 bases of the junction unmatched. The CDR3 is made up of 14 amino acids.

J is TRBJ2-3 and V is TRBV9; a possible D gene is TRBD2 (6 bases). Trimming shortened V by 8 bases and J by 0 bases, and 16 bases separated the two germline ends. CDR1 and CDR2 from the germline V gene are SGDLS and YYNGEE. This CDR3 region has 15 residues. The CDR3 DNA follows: TGTGCCAGTCGCTCCCTCGCGGGGAGCACAGATACGCAGTATTTT. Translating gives CASRSLAGSTDTQYF.

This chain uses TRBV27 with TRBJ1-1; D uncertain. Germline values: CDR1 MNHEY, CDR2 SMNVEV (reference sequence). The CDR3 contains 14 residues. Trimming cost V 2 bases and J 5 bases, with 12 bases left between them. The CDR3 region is CASSLDGSWTEAFF. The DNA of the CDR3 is TGTGCCAGCAGTTTAGATGGCAGTTGGACTGAAGCTTTCTTT.

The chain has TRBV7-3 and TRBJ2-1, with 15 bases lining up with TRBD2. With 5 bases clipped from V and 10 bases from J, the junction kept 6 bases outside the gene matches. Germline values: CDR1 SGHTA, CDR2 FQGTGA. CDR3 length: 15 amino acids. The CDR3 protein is CASSAGTSGGREQFF. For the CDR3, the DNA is TGTGCCAGCAGCGCCGGGACTAGCGGGGGGAGGGAGCAGTTCTTC.